This paragraph reports one T cell receptor (beta chain). The antigen is undetermined. Stated time point: baseline, week 1 (first vaccination visit). Treatment reported: pre-vaccination baseline after standard-of-care therapy. Diagnosis in the donors showed new WHO grade 3 or 4 astrocytomas that were IDH1-mutant and ATRX-lost. Here immunoSEQ multiplex PCR was the method, and the copy in TCRdb shows in-frame clones only, minus some. The profile covers about 92,000 clones, with about four fifths appearing a single time and 7% to 9% taken by the ten largest. This specimen belongs to a study of a mutant IDH1 vaccine in newly diagnosed glioma. Across the study: Previous care, which was radiotherapy, temozolomide, or both, most often involved both.

Findings and limits, study-wide: Pseudoprogression looked unconnected to shifts in top peripheral T cell clonotypes. Of all patients, around 94% showed vaccine-induced immune responses.

CDR3 length equals 14 residues. The germline V gene has CDR1 MNHEY and CDR2 SVGAGI. With 2 bases clipped from V and 11 bases from J, the junction kept 7 bases outside the gene matches. The receptor comes from a woman aged 45-65 years with glioma. This rearrangement joins TRBV6-5 to TRBJ1-1; 11 bases map to TRBD1. This sample comprised PBMCs, obtained from a glioma patient treated with radiotherapy, temozolomide or both. The DNA of the CDR3 is TGTGCCAGCAGTTACACAGGGACAGGGGGTTTGGCTTTCTTT. Protein: CASSYTGTGGLAFF.